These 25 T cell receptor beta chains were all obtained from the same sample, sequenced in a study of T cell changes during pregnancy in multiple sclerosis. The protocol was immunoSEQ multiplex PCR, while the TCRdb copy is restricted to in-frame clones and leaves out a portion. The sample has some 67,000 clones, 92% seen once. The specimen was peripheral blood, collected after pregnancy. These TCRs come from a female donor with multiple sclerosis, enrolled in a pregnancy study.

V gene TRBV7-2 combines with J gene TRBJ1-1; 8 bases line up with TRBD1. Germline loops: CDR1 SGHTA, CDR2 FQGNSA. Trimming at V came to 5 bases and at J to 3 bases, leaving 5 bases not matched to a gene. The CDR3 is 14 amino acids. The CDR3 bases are TGTGCCAGCAGCCTCGGACAGGGCCACACTGAAGCTTTCTTT. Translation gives CASSLGQGHTEAFF.

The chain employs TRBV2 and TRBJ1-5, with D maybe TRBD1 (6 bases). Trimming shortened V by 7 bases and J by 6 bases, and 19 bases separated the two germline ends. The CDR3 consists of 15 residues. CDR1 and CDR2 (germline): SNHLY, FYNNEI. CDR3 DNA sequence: TGTGCCAGCACCTACCAGACAGGATACATTCAGCCCCAGCATTTT. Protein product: CASTYQTGYIQPQHF. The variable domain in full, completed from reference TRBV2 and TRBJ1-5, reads EPEVTQTPSHQVTQMGQEVILRCVPISNHLYFYWYRQILGQKVEFLVSFYNNEISEKSEIFDDQFSVERPDGSNFTLKIRSTKLEDSAMYFCASTYQTGYIQPQHFGDGTRLSIL.

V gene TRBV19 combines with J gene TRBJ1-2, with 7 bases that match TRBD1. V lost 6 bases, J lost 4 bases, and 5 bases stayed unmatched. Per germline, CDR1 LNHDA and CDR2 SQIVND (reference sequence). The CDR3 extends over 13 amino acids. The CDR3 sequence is CASRRTGGYGYTF. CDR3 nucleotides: TGTGCCAGTAGAAGGACAGGAGGCTATGGCTACACCTTC.

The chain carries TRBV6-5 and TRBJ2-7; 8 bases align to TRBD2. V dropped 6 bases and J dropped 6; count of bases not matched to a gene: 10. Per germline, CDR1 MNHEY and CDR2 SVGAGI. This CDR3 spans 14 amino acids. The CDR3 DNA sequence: TGTGCCAGCAGGGAACCGGGACTAGATCTCGAGCAGTACTTC. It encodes CASREPGLDLEQYF.

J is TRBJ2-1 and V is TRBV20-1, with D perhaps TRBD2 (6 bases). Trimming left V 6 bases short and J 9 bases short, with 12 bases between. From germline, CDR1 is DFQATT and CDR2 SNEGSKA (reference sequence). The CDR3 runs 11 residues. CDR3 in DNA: TGCAGTGCCCCCCGGGAGTTTGAGCAGTTCTTC. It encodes CSAPREFEQFF.

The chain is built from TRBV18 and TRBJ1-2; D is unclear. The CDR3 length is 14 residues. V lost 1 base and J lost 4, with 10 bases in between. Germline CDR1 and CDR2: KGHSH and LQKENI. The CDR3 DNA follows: TGTGCCAGCTCACCACTTAGATCAGGCTATGGCTACACCTTC. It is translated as CASSPLRSGYGYTF.

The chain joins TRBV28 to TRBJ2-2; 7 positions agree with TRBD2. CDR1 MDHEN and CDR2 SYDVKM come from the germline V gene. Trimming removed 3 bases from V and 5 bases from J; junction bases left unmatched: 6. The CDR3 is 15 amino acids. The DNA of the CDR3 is TGTGCCAGCAGTTTGGGGGGGAGTGGTACCGGGGAGCTGTTTTTT. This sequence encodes CASSLGGSGTGELFF.

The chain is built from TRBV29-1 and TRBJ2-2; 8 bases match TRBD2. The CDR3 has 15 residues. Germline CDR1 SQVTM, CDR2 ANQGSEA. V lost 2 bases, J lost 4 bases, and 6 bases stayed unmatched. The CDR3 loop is CSVERGGRLTGELFF. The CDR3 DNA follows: TGCAGCGTTGAACGCGGGGGGCGCCTCACCGGGGAGCTGTTTTTT.

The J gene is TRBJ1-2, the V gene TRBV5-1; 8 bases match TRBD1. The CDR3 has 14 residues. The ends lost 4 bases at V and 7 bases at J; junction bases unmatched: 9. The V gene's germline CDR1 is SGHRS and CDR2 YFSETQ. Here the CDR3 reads CASSHNDRGGGYTF. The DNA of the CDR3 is TGCGCCAGCAGCCACAATGACAGGGGAGGTGGCTACACCTTC.

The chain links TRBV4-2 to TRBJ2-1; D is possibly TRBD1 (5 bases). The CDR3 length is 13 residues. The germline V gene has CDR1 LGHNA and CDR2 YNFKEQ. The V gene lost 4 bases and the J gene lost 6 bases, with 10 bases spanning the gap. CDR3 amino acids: CASSPGRGNEQFF. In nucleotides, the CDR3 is TGTGCCAGCAGCCCCGGAAGGGGCAATGAGCAGTTCTTC.

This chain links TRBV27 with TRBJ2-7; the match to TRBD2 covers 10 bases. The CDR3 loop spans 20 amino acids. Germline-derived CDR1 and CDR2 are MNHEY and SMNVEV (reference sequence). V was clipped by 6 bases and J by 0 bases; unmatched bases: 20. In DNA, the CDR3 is TGTGCCAGCAGACGAAGTCCTCCAAGAGCAGCTAGCGGGAGCTCCTACGAGCAGTACTTC. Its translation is CASRRSPPRAASGSSYEQYF.

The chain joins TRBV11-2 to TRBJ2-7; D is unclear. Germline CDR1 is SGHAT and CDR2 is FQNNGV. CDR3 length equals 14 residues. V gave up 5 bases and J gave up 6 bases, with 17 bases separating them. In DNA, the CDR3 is TGTGCCAGCAGCCGTACCCCCAGCGTCGCCGAGCAGTACTTC. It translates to CASSRTPSVAEQYF.

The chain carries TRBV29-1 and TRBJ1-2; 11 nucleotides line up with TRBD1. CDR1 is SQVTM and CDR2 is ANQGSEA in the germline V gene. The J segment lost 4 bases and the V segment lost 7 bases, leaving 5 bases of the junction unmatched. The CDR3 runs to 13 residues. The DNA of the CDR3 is TGCAGCGATGGACAGGGGGCAGGCTATGGCTACACCTTC. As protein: CSDGQGAGYGYTF.

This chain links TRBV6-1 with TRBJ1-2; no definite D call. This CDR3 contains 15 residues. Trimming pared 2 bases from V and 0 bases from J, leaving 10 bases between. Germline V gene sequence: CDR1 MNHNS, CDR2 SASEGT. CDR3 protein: CASSETTFTNYGYTF. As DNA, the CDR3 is TGTGCCAGCAGTGAAACGACATTTACTAACTATGGCTACACCTTC.

The CDR3 DNA sequence: TGTGCCAGCAGTGCGGGGCTCCCCGGGGAGCAGTACTTC. Translation gives CASSAGLPGEQYF. The J gene is TRBJ2-7, the V gene TRBV28; D possibly corresponds to TRBD2 (6 bases). The CDR3 extends over 13 amino acids. Trimming took off 5 bases at V and 7 bases at J, with 15 bases between the two ends. The germline V gene has CDR1 MDHEN and CDR2 SYDVKM.

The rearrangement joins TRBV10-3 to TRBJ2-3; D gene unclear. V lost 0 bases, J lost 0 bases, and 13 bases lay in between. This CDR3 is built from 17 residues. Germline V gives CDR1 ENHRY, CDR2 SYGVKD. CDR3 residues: CAISESMAGSSTDTQYF. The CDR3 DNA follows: TGTGCCATCAGTGAGTCGATGGCAGGATCTAGCACAGATACGCAGTATTTT.

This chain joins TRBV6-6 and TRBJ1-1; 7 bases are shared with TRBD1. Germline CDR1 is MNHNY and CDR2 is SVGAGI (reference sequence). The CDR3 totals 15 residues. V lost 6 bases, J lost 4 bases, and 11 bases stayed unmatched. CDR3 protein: CASSRRDRVGTEAFF. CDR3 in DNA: TGTGCCAGCAGCCGTCGAGACAGGGTTGGCACTGAAGCTTTCTTT.

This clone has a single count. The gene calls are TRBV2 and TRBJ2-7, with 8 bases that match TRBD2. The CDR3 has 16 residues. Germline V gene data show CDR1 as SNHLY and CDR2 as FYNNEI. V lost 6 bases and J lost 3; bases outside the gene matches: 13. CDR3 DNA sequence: TGTGCCAGCAGCCCAACATTACTAGCGGCTCACTACGAGCAGTACTTC. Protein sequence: CASSPTLLAAHYEQYF.

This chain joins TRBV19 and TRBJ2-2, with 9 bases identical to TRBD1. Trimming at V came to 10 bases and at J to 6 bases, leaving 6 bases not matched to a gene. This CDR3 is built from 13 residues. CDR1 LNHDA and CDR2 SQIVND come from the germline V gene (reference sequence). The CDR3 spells CATQGAYAGELFF. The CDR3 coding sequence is TGTGCCACACAGGGGGCGTACGCCGGGGAGCTGTTTTTT.

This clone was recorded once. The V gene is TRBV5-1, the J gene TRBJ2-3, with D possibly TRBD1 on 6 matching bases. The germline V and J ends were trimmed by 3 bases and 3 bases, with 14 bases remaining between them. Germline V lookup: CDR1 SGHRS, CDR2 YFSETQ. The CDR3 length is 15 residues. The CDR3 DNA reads TGCGCCAGCAGCTCGGACAGTTTAAAAACAGATACGCAGTATTTT. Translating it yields CASSSDSLKTDTQYF.

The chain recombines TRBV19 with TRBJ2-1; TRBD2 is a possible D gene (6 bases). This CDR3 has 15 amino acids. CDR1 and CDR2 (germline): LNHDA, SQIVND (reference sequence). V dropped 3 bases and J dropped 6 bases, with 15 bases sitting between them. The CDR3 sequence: CASSMNGGVFNEQFF. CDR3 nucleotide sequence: TGTGCCAGTAGTATGAATGGCGGGGTGTTCAATGAGCAGTTCTTC.

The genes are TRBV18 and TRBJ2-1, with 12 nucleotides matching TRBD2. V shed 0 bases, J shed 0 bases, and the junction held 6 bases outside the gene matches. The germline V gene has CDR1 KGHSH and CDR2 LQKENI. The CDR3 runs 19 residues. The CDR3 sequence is CASSPPILAGGSSYNEQFF. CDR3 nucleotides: TGTGCCAGCTCACCACCGATTCTAGCGGGAGGGAGCTCCTACAATGAGCAGTTCTTC.

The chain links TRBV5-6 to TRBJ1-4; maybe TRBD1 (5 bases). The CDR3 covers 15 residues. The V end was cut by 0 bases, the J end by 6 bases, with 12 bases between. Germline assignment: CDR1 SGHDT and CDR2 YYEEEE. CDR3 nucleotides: TGTGCCAGCAGCTTGGTGGGCAGGGTAGATGAAAAACTGTTTTTT. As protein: CASSLVGRVDEKLFF.

The CDR3 loop reads CASSQDGVTNEKLFF. The CDR3 DNA reads as TGCGCCAGCAGCCAAGACGGGGTAACTAATGAAAAACTGTTTTTT. J is TRBJ1-4 and V is TRBV4-1; no definite D call. CDR1 and CDR2 from the germline V gene are MGHRA and YSYEKL. The CDR3 is 15 amino acids. The V gene lost 0 bases and the J gene lost 1 base, with 6 bases spanning the gap.

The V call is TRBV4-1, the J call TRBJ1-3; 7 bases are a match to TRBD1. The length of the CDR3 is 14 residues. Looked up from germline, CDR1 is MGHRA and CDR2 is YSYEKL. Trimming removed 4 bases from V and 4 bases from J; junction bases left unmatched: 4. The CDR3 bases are TGCGCCAGCAGCCGAGACAGGGAAGGAAACACCATATATTTT. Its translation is CASSRDREGNTIYF.